The next 5 T cell receptor beta chains were all read from a single sample in a study of shared clonotypes between healthy human individuals. Clones were read by immunoSEQ multiplex PCR, and TCRdb kept only the in-frame ones, dropping some. Of millions of clones listed, 80% to 95% were seen once; the top ten hold about 0.41%. The material sequenced was naive CD4+ T cells from PBMCs. Subset given: CD45RA+ positively selected. The receptors were gathered from a man younger than 35 in good health. Some clones in this sample may be carry-over from other donors' samples.

The rearrangement joins TRBV7-9 to TRBJ2-4; a possible D gene is TRBD1 (5 bases). Germline loops: CDR1 SEHNR, CDR2 FQNEAQ (reference sequence). The CDR3 has 15 residues. Trimming cost V 4 bases and J 0 bases, with 10 bases left between them. CDR3 residues: CASSSWGIAKNIQYF. The CDR3 bases are TGTGCCAGCAGCTCCTGGGGCATAGCCAAAAACATTCAGTACTTC.

The rearrangement joins TRBV28 to TRBJ2-6, with unresolved D. The ends were cut back, 4 bases at V and 0 bases at J, with 13 bases in the middle. There are 17 residues in the CDR3. Looked up from germline, CDR1 is MDHEN and CDR2 is SYDVKM. The CDR3 protein is CASSSWTVSSGANVLTF. For the CDR3, the DNA is TGTGCCAGCAGTTCCTGGACCGTCAGCTCTGGGGCCAACGTCCTGACTTTC.

In this sample, this clone turned up once. The J gene is TRBJ1-2, the V gene TRBV6-5; TRBD1 matches at 10 bases. CDR1 MNHEY and CDR2 SVGAGI come from the germline V gene. With 2 bases clipped from V and 4 bases from J, the junction kept 7 bases outside the gene matches. The CDR3 has 16 residues. The DNA of the CDR3 is TGTGCCAGCAGTTACGTCGGGACAGGGGTGGCCTATGGCTACACCTTC. This translates into CASSYVGTGVAYGYTF.

The gene calls are TRBV11-2 and TRBJ2-3; no reliable D call. V was pared by 2 bases and J by 0 bases, with 9 bases between. The V gene's germline CDR1 is SGHAT and CDR2 FQNNGV. This CDR3 has 15 residues. CDR3 protein: CASSLWAASTDTQYF. The CDR3 nucleotides are TGTGCCAGCAGCTTATGGGCGGCGAGCACAGATACGCAGTATTTT.

The chain links TRBV28 to TRBJ2-1; 7 bases map to TRBD2. CDR1 and CDR2 (germline): MDHEN, SYDVKM. Germline trimming cut 5 bases from V and 4 bases from J; bases unmatched to any gene: 8. There are 15 residues in the CDR3. CDR3 protein: CASSGTWEGYNEQFF. The DNA for the CDR3 is TGTGCCAGCAGTGGCACGTGGGAGGGATACAATGAGCAGTTCTTC.